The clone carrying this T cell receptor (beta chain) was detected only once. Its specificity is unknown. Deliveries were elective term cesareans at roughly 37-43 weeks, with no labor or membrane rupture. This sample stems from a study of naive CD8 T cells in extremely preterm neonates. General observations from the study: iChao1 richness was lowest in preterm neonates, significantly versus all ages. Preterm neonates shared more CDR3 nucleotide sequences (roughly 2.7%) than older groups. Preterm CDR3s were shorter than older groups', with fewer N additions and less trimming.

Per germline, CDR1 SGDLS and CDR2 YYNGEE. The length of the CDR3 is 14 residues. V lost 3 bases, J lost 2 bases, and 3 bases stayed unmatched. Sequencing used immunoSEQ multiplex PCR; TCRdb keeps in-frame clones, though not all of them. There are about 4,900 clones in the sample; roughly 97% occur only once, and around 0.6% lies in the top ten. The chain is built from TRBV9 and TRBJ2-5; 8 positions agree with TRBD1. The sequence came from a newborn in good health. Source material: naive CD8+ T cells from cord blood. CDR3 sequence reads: CASSGTGWQETQYF. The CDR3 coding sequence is TGTGCCAGCAGCGGGACAGGGTGGCAAGAGACCCAGTACTTC.